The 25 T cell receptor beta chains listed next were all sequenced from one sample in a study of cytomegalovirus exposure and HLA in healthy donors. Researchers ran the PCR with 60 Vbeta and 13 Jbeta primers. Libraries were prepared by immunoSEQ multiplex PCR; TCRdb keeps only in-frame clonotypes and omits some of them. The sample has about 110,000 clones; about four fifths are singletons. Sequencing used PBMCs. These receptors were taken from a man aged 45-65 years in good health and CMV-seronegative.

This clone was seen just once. The CDR3 spells CATQGGTGRPHEQYV. CDR3 DNA sequence: TGTGCCACCCAGGGGGGGACAGGGCGCCCCCACGAGCAGTACGTC. The gene calls are TRBV5-4 and TRBJ2-7; TRBD1 aligns across 9 bases. V shed 9 bases, J shed 5 bases, and the junction held 15 bases outside the gene matches. This CDR3 region has 15 residues. Per the germline V gene, CDR1 is SGHNT and CDR2 is YYREEE (reference sequence).

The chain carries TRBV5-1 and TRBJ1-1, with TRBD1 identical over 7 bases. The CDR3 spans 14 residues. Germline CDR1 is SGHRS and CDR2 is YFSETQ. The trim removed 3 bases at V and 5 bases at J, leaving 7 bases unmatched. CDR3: CASSSTQGGTEAFF. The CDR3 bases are TGCGCCAGCAGCTCCACCCAGGGGGGTACTGAAGCTTTCTTT.

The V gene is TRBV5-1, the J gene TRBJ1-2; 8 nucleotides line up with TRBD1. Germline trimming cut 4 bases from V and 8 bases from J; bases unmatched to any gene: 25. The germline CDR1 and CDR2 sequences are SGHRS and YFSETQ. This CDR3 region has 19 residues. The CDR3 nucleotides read TGCGCCAGCAGCCCGGCCTGGGCAGGGGGCGCGGGTCAACCGTACGGCTACACCTTC. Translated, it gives CASSPAWAGGAGQPYGYTF. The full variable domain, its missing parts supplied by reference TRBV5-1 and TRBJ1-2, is KAGVTQTPRYLIKTRGQQVTLSCSPISGHRSVSWYQQTPGQGLQFLFEYFSETQRNKGNFPGRFSGRQFSNSRSEMNVSTLELGDSALYLCASSPAWAGGAGQPYGYTFGSGTRLTVV.

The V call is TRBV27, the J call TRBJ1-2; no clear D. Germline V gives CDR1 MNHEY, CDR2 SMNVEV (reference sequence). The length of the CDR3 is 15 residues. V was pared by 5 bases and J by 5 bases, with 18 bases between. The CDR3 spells CASSPSKSLGYGYTF. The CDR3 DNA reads TGTGCCAGCAGTCCTAGCAAGTCCTTGGGGTATGGCTACACCTTC.

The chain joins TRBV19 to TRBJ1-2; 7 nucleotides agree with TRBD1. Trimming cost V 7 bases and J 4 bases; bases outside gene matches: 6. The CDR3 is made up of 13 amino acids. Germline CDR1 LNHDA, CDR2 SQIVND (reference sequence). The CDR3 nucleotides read TGTGCCAGTACGCCACAGGGGCCCTATGGCTACACCTTC. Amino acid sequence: CASTPQGPYGYTF.

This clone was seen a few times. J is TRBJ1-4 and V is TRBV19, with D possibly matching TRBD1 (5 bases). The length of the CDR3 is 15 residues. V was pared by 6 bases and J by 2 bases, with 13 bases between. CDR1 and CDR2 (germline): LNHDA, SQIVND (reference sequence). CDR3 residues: CASRGAGPTNEKLFF. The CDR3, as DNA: TGTGCCAGTAGAGGGGCGGGGCCGACTAATGAAAAACTGTTTTTT.

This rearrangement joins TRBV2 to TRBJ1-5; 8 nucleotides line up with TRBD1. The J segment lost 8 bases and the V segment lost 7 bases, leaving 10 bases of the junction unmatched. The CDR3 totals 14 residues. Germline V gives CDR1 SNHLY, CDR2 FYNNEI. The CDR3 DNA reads TGTGCCAGCACCAGAGGACAGGGAGGGGAGCCCCAGCATTTT. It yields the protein CASTRGQGGEPQHF.

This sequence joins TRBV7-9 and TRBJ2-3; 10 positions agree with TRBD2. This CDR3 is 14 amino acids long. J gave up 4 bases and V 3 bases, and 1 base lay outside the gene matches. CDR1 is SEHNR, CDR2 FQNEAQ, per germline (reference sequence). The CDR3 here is CASSFSGGSDTQYF. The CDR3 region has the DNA TGTGCCAGCAGCTTTAGCGGGGGGTCAGATACGCAGTATTTT.

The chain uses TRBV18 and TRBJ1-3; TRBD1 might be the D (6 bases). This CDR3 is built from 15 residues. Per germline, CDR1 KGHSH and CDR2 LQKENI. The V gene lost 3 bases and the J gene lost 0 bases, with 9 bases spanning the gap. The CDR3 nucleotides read TGTGCCAGCTCACCGGGGGCAAGCTCTGGAAACACCATATATTTT. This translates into CASSPGASSGNTIYF.

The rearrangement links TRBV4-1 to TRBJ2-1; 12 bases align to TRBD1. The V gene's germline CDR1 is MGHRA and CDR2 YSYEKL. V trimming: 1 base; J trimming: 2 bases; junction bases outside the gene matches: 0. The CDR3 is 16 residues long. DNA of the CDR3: TGCGCCAGCAGCCAAGGGGACAGGGGGCCCTACAATGAGCAGTTCTTC. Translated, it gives CASSQGDRGPYNEQFF.

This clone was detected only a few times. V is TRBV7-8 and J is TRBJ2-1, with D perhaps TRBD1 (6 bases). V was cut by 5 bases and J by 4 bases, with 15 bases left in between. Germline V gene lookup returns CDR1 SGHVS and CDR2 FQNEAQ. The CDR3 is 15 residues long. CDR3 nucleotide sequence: TGTGCCAGCAGCCCAGACAGGCTCGGGTACAATGAGCAGTTCTTC. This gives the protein CASSPDRLGYNEQFF.

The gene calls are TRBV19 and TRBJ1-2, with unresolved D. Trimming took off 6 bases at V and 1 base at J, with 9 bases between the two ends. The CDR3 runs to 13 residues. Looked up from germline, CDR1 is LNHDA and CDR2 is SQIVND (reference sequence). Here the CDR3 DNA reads TGTGCCAGTAGAGAGGGATTTAACTATGGCTACACCTTC. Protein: CASREGFNYGYTF.

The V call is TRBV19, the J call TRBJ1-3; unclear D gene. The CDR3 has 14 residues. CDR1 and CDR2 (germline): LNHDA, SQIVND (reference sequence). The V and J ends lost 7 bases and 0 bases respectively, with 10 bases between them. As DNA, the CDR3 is TGTGCCAGTAAGGAGGGCCACTCTGGAAACACCATATATTTT. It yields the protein CASKEGHSGNTIYF.

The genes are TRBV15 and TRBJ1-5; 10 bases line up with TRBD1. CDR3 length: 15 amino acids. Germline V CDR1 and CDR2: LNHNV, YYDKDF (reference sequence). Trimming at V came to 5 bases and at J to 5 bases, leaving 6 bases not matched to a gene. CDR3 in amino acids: CATSGPGQGYQPQHF. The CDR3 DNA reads TGTGCCACCAGCGGTCCGGGACAGGGGTATCAGCCCCAGCATTTT.

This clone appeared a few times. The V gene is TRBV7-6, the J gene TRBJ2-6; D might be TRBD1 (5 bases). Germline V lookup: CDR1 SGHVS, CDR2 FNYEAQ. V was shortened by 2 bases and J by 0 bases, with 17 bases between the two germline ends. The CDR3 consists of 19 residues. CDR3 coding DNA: TGTGCCAGCAGCTTACTATCCAGGGTAACTCTCTCTGGGGCCAACGTCCTGACTTTC. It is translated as CASSLLSRVTLSGANVLTF. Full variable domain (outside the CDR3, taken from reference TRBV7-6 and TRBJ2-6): GAGVSQSPRYKVTKRGQDVALRCDPISGHVSLYWYRQALGQGPEFLTYFNYEAQQDKSGLPNDRFSAERPEGSISTLTIQRTEQRDSAMYRCASSLLSRVTLSGANVLTFGAGSRLTVL.

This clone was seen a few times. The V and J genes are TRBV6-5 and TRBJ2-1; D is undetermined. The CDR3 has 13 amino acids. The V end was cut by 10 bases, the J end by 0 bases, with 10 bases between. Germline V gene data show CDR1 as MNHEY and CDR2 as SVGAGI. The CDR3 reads CATRGSSYNEQFF. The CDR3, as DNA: TGTGCCACCCGTGGTAGCTCCTACAATGAGCAGTTCTTC.

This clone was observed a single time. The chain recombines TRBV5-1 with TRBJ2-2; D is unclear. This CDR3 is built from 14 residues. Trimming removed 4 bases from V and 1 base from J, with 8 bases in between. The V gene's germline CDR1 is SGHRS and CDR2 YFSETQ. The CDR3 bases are TGCGCCAGCAGCCCGCGAATGAACACCGGGGAGCTGTTTTTT. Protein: CASSPRMNTGELFF.

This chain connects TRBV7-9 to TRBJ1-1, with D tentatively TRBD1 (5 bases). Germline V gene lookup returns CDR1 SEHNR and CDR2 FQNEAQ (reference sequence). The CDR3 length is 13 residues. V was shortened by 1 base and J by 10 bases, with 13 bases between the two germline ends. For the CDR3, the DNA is TGTGCCAGCAGCTTAGTGACGGGACTAGTAGCTTTCTTT. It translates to CASSLVTGLVAFF.

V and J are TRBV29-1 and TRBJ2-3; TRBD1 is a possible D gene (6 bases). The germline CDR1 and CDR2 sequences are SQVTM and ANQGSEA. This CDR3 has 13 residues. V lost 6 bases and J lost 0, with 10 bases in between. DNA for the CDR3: TGCAGCGTCCGGGACAAAAGCACAGATACGCAGTATTTT. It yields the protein CSVRDKSTDTQYF.

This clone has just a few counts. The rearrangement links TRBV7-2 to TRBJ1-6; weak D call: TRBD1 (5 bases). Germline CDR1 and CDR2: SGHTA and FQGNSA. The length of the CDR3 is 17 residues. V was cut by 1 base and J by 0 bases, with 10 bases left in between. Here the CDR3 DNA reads TGTGCCAGCAGCTTAGGGGGGGGACCCTCCTATAATTCACCCCTCCACTTT. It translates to CASSLGGGPSYNSPLHF.

The CDR3 loop reads CASSLQGASEKLFF. CDR3 bases: TGTGCCAGCAGCTTACAGGGGGCTAGTGAAAAACTGTTTTTT. The chain joins TRBV6-1 to TRBJ1-4, with 9 bases matching TRBD1. J was trimmed by 7 bases and V by 6 bases; bases with no gene match: 6. The germline gives CDR1 MNHNS, CDR2 SASEGT. The CDR3 sequence is 14 residues long.

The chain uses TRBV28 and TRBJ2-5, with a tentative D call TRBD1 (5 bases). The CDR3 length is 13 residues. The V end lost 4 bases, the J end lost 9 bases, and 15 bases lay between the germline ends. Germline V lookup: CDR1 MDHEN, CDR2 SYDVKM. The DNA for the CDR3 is TGTGCCAGCAGTTCCCGACAGAAAGGGGCCCAGTACTTC. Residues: CASSSRQKGAQYF. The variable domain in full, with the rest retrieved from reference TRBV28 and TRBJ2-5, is DVKVTQSSRYLVKRTGEKVFLECVQDMDHENMFWYRQDPGLGLRLIYFSYDVKMKEKGDIPEGYSVSREKKERFSLILESASTNQTSMYLCASSSRQKGAQYFGPGTRLLVL.

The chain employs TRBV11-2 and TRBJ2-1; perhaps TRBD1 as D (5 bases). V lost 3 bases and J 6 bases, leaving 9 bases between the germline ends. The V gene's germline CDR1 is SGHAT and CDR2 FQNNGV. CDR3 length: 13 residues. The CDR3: CASSFRQGNEQFF. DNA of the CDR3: TGTGCCAGCAGCTTCCGGCAGGGCAATGAGCAGTTCTTC.

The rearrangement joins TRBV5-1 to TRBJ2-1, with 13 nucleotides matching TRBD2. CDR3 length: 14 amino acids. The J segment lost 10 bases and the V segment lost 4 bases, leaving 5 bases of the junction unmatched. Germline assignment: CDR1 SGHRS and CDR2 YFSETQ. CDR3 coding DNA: TGCGCCAGCAGCGCGGGACTAGCGGGGAGGGAGCAGTTCTTC. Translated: CASSAGLAGREQFF.

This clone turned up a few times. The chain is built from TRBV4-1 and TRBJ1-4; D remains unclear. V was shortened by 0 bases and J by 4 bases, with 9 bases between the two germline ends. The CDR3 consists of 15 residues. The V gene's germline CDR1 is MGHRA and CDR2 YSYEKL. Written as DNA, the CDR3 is TGCGCCAGCAGCCAAGATCCAGTCGATAATGAAAAACTGTTTTTT. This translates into CASSQDPVDNEKLFF.